One sample yielded the 17 T cell receptor beta chains listed below, sequenced in a study of Ad26.COV2.S vaccination and SARS-CoV-2 variants. TCRdb's copy holds only in-frame clones and misses some; the assay was immunoSEQ multiplex PCR. This sample has some 340,000 clones, with around four fifths found just once. Specified treatment: about 20 received Ad26.COV2.S at low or high dose, single or two shots; 5 received placebo; per-sample allocation not given. Material that was analyzed had been drawn on day 63 after the first vaccine or placebo injection. Material: peripheral blood, obtained in a trial of Ad26.COV2.S vaccine versus placebo. The receptors originated from a person aged 18-60 years who received the Ad26.COV2.S COVID-19 vaccine or a placebo.

The chain employs TRBV12-3 or TRBV12-4 and TRBJ1-3; D is uncertain. V was shortened by 4 bases and J by 6 bases, with 10 bases between the two germline ends. The length of the CDR3 is 13 residues. CDR3 bases: TGTGCCAGCAGTTGGTGGTCCCAAAACACCATATATTTT. It codes for CASSWWSQNTIYF.

V and J are TRBV18 and TRBJ2-1; D is unresolved. The germline CDR1 and CDR2 sequences are KGHSH and LQKENI. This CDR3 is built from 15 residues. Trimming pared 2 bases from V and 8 bases from J, leaving 16 bases between. The CDR3 reads CASSPKAAKRDEQFF. The CDR3 DNA follows: TGTGCCAGCTCACCAAAGGCTGCAAAACGGGATGAGCAGTTCTTC.

The chain has TRBV28 and TRBJ1-2; 7 bases agree with TRBD1. Trimming removed 5 bases from V and 4 bases from J; junction bases left unmatched: 7. CDR1 is MDHEN and CDR2 is SYDVKM in the germline V gene. CDR3 length: 14 residues. The CDR3 region has the DNA TGTGCCAGCAGTAAACCGGGACAGCTCTATGGCTACACCTTC. This sequence encodes CASSKPGQLYGYTF.

V and J are TRBV4-1 and TRBJ2-7; tentatively, D is TRBD2 (5 bases). Germline V gene data show CDR1 as MGHRA and CDR2 as YSYEKL. Trimming stripped 3 bases from V and 1 base from J, with 22 bases between. CDR3 length equals 18 residues. The CDR3 spells CASSQIEGYPSRSYEQYF. The CDR3 DNA is TGCGCCAGCAGCCAGATCGAGGGCTATCCTTCTCGTTCCTACGAGCAGTACTTC.

The rearrangement joins TRBV24-1 to TRBJ2-2; TRBD2 is a possible D gene (5 bases). V was trimmed by 2 bases and J by 2 bases, leaving 17 bases between them. The CDR3 runs to 18 residues. The V gene's germline CDR1 is KGHDR and CDR2 SFDVKD. For the CDR3, the DNA is TGTGCCACCAGTGATTCGTCAGAAGTGCGGACTAACACCGGGGAGCTGTTTTTT. Protein product: CATSDSSEVRTNTGELFF.

V and J are TRBV7-8 and TRBJ2-7, with a possible D match to TRBD1 (5 bases). Germline V gene sequence: CDR1 SGHVS, CDR2 FQNEAQ. The V end was cut by 0 bases, the J end by 6 bases, with 9 bases between. The CDR3 runs 13 residues. The CDR3 sequence: CASSLAGAREQYF. The CDR3 nucleotides read TGTGCCAGCAGCTTAGCAGGGGCACGCGAGCAGTACTTC.

As regards this clone: Other DNA sequences in the same sample also yield this CDR3. This chain uses TRBV6-1 with TRBJ1-6; no reliable D call. V was clipped by 1 base and J by 4 bases, with 2 bases between them. CDR1 is MNHNS and CDR2 is SASEGT in the germline V gene. CDR3 length equals 13 residues. The chain's CDR3 is CASSEGYNSPLHF. Written as DNA, the CDR3 is TGTGCCAGCAGTGAAGGATATAATTCACCCCTCCACTTT.

The chain has TRBV7-9 and TRBJ1-2; tentatively, D is TRBD1 (5 bases). Per the germline V gene, CDR1 is SEHNR and CDR2 is FQNEAQ (reference sequence). Trimming took 5 bases from V and 4 from J, leaving 17 bases between them. CDR3 length: 15 amino acids. The CDR3 DNA reads TGTGCCAGCAGCCCCGAGGGGAGTCTAGGCTATGGCTACACCTTC. Amino acid sequence: CASSPEGSLGYGYTF.

J is TRBJ2-3 and V is TRBV5-8; possibly TRBD2 for D (5 bases). CDR1 and CDR2 (germline): SGHTS, YDEGEE. V was clipped by 5 bases and J by 0 bases, with 16 bases between them. The CDR3 is 16 residues long. The CDR3 DNA sequence: TGTGCCAGCAGGGGCCGGGGTAAGATTAGCACAGATACGCAGTATTTT. Translated: CASRGRGKISTDTQYF.

V and J are TRBV5-1 and TRBJ1-1; D gene unclear. Between the trimmed V and J ends, which lost 2 bases and 0 bases, there was a span of 11 bases. Germline-derived CDR1 and CDR2 are SGHRS and YFSETQ. This CDR3 is built from 15 residues. This CDR3 is CASSLGIGMNTEAFF. CDR3 nucleotide sequence: TGCGCCAGCAGCTTAGGGATCGGGATGAACACTGAAGCTTTCTTT. Looking up the rest from reference TRBV5-1 and TRBJ1-1 gives the full variable domain: KAGVTQTPRYLIKTRGQQVTLSCSPISGHRSVSWYQQTPGQGLQFLFEYFSETQRNKGNFPGRFSGRQFSNSRSEMNVSTLELGDSALYLCASSLGIGMNTEAFFGQGTRLTVV.

This chain connects TRBV18 to TRBJ1-4; no clear D. Germline V gene lookup returns CDR1 KGHSH and CDR2 LQKENI. V gave up 8 bases and J gave up 4 bases, with 11 bases separating them. CDR3 length: 13 amino acids. The chain's CDR3 is CASAEVINEKLFF. CDR3 in DNA: TGTGCCAGCGCAGAGGTGATTAATGAAAAACTGTTTTTT. Together with reference TRBV18 and TRBJ1-4, the CDR3 gives the full variable domain: NAGVMQNPRHLVRRRGQEARLRCSPMKGHSHVYWYRQLPEEGLKFMVYLQKENIIDESGMPKERFSAEFPKEGPSILRIQQVVRGDSAAYFCASAEVINEKLFFGSGTQLSVL.

DNA for the CDR3: TGTGCCAGCAGCTTGCAGGACAACTCCTACGAGCAGTACTTC. As protein: CASSLQDNSYEQYF. The chain combines TRBV5-4 with TRBJ2-7; TRBD1 is a possible D gene (5 bases). The V end was cut by 1 base, the J end by 0 bases, with 8 bases between. The CDR3 length is 14 residues. CDR1 and CDR2 from the germline V gene are SGHNT and YYREEE (reference sequence). Full variable domain (rest looked up from reference TRBV5-4 and TRBJ2-7): ETGVTQSPTHLIKTRGQQVTLRCSSQSGHNTVSWYQQALGQGPQFIFQYYREEENGRGNFPPRFSGLQFPNYSSELNVNALELDDSALYLCASSLQDNSYEQYFGPGTRLTVT.

Written as DNA, the CDR3 is TGCAGCGGTGGACACGACCAAGAGACCCAGTACTTC. Translating gives CSGGHDQETQYF. J is TRBJ2-5 and V is TRBV29-1, with D perhaps TRBD1 (5 bases). V lost 7 bases and J lost 0, with 9 bases in between. This CDR3 is 12 amino acids long. CDR1 SQVTM and CDR2 ANQGSEA come from the germline V gene.

This clone was detected only a few times. This rearrangement joins TRBV10-1 to TRBJ1-1; maybe TRBD1 (5 bases). V lost 6 bases and J 8 bases, leaving 16 bases between the germline ends. The CDR3 loop spans 13 amino acids. Germline V gives CDR1 WNHNN, CDR2 SYGVQD (reference sequence). Written as DNA, the CDR3 is TGCGCCAGCAGAAGGGACCTCGACAAGGAAGCTTTCTTT. This gives the protein CASRRDLDKEAFF.

This rearrangement joins TRBV28 to TRBJ1-6; D remains ambiguous. V was pared by 5 bases and J by 5 bases, with 16 bases between. The germline V gene encodes CDR1 MDHEN and CDR2 SYDVKM. CDR3 length equals 16 residues. The CDR3 sequence: CASSAQTKSDNSPLHF. CDR3 DNA sequence: TGTGCCAGCAGTGCACAGACCAAGAGTGATAATTCACCCCTCCACTTT.

The rearrangement links TRBV7-6 to TRBJ2-7, with a weak D call TRBD1 (5 bases). The CDR3 runs to 14 residues. Germline values: CDR1 SGHVS, CDR2 FNYEAQ. The V end lost 1 base, the J end lost 2 bases, and 9 bases lay between the germline ends. This CDR3 reads CASSLDRNTYEQYF. The CDR3 bases are TGTGCCAGCAGCTTAGACAGGAATACCTACGAGCAGTACTTC.

CDR3 in amino acids: CASNLGRRGYGYTF. In DNA form, the CDR3 reads TGTGCCAGCAATCTAGGCAGAAGGGGCTATGGCTACACCTTC. The chain is built from TRBV28 and TRBJ1-2, with TRBD1 as a possible D gene (5 bases). The germline V gene encodes CDR1 MDHEN and CDR2 SYDVKM. The CDR3 spans 14 residues. V shed 7 bases and J shed 4 bases, with 16 bases lying between them.